This T cell receptor beta chain was identified in a study of blood T cell repertoires in COVID-19. V was shortened by 7 bases and J by 3 bases, with 20 bases between the two germline ends. Germline V gene data show CDR1 as GTSNPN and CDR2 as SVGIG (reference sequence). The CDR3 extends over 15 amino acids. Only in-frame clones appear in the TCRdb table, and some are missing; sequencing was by immunoSEQ multiplex PCR. The table shows 500,000 to 600,000 clones, with 70% to 90% occurring only once. Recruited during active infection, patients (from Seattle) were subsequently followed longitudinally. V and J are TRBV30 and TRBJ2-3; tentative D call: TRBD2 (6 bases). The sequence came from a woman aged 45-65 years with COVID-19, enrolled during active disease. The sequencing sample was made of peripheral blood. The CDR3 region is CASPAKGGGTDTQYF. For the CDR3, the DNA is TGTGCCTCGCCCGCGAAGGGTGGGGGGACAGATACGCAGTATTTT.